Included here is one TCR beta chain sequence, with context. The antigen remains unidentified. Treatment meaning: oral pan-JAK inhibitor, 5-10 mg twice daily. These data are taken from a study of CD8+ T cells in alopecia areata. Germline V gene lookup returns CDR1 GTSNPN and CDR2 SVGIG (reference sequence). J lost 6 bases, V lost 3 bases, and 4 bases had no gene match. CDR3 length: 13 amino acids. The study's findings and limits: Significant decreases in scalp clonality and expanded CD8+ clones followed tofacitinib treatment.

cDNA serving as the sequencing template came from extracted, reverse transcribed RNA. This table comes from immunoSEQ multiplex PCR, and its TCRdb copy is limited to in-frame clones, with some not included. The repertoire holds about 160,000 clones, around 71% seen once, with approximately 0.9% in the top ten. This chain joins TRBV30 and TRBJ2-1; 8 nucleotides align to TRBD2. Sequenced here: CD4+ T cells sorted from blood, sampled at week 4, from a patient treated with tofacitinib. The source is a human donor with alopecia areata. The CDR3 bases are TGTGCCTGGAGAAGAGCGGGGGTCAATGAGCAGTTCTTC. Protein: CAWRRAGVNEQFF.